This T cell receptor (beta chain) comes out of a study of CD8 T cells in ankylosing spondylitis. V was pared by 7 bases and J by 4 bases, with 8 bases of the junction left unmatched. The germline V gene encodes CDR1 MNHEY and CDR2 SVGEGT. This CDR3 contains 15 residues. Using quantitative 5'-RACE with molecular barcodes, the authors made TCR beta libraries. Each CDR3 protein gets one entry after TCRdb re-called the 5' RACE reads with MiXCR. The sample yields some 450,000 distinct CDR3 sequences, 17% seen once. Comments on this clonotype: Its antigen is unidentified.

Overall study findings and caveats: Earlier work had already found some motif variants in reactive arthritis synovial fluid and blood. A TCR beta motif made of 7 to 9 highly homologous variants seemed typical of ankylosing spondylitis blood. Disease-linked clones reportedly concentrated significantly in matched ankylosing spondylitis synovial fluid.

The sequence derives from a male donor with ankylosing spondylitis. This chain links TRBV6-2 or TRBV6-3 with TRBJ2-7; 12 bases fit TRBD2. Sequenced material: blood, either unsorted or a sorted T cell fraction (not recorded which). The CDR3 spells CASTKPTSGSYEQYF. CDR3 in DNA: TGTGCCAGCACTAAGCCGACTAGCGGGAGTTACGAGCAGTACTTC.